A selection of T cell receptor beta chains follows, all from one sample in a study of blood T cell repertoires in COVID-19. Method: immunoSEQ multiplex PCR; TCRdb's copy keeps in-frame clones and lacks some. Of approximately 49,000 clones listed, approximately 90% are singletons. Sequences were obtained from peripheral blood. Source of these receptors: a man aged 50 or older with acute or convalescent COVID-19. CDR3s include the opening cysteine and the closing phenylalanine or tryptophan. The D gene is left open where the match is weak. Expanded clones are given a class, and other clones once, few, many or no size at all.

j_call,v_call,cdr3_length,d_call,clone_size,cdr3_aa,cdr3_nt
TRBJ1-1,TRBV9,15,-,-,CASSVRGEMNTEAFF,TGTGCCAGCAGCGTACGTGGAGAAATGAACACTGAAGCTTTCTTT
TRBJ1-4,TRBV4-1,15,TRBD1,-,CASSRSGTESEKLFF,TGCGCCAGCAGCCGTTCCGGGACAGAGTCTGAAAAACTGTTTTTT
TRBJ1-1,TRBV30,12,-,-,CAWSMTNTEAFF,TGTGCCTGGAGTATGACAAACACTGAAGCTTTCTTT
TRBJ1-5,TRBV28,15,-,-,CASSYSGHVFQPQHF,TGTGCCAGCAGTTACTCGGGACACGTTTTTCAGCCCCAGCATTTT
TRBJ2-7,TRBV12-3/TRBV12-4,13,-,-,CASSYPGRYEQYF,TGTGCCAGCAGTTATCCCGGTCGTTACGAGCAGTACTTC
TRBJ1-4,TRBV6-5,14,-,-,CASMNRETNEKLFF,TGTGCCAGCATGAACAGGGAGACTAATGAAAAACTGTTTTTT
TRBJ2-3,TRBV24-1,14,TRBD2,-,CATSDGTNTDTQYF,TGTGCCACCAGTGATGGGACTAACACAGATACGCAGTATTTT
TRBJ1-5,TRBV6-5,13,TRBD1,-,CASRTGGNQPQHF,TGTGCCAGCAGGACAGGGGGCAATCAGCCCCAGCATTTT
TRBJ2-5,TRBV7-8,17,TRBD2,-,CASSLGGSGSGWETQYF,TGTGCCAGCAGCTTAGGGGGTAGCGGGAGTGGCTGGGAGACCCAGTACTTC
TRBJ1-1,TRBV3-1/TRBV3-2,13,-,-,CASSQDMAAEAFF,TGTGCCAGCAGCCAAGATATGGCCGCCGAAGCTTTCTTT
TRBJ2-5,TRBV5-6,16,TRBD1,-,CASSSLGQGLQETQYF,TGTGCCAGCAGCTCGTTGGGACAGGGGTTACAAGAGACCCAGTACTTC
TRBJ2-3,TRBV30,14,-,-,CALGGGWVGDTQYF,TGTGCCTTGGGGGGAGGCTGGGTGGGAGATACGCAGTATTTT
TRBJ2-7,TRBV6-6,14,-,-,CASARHLDIYEQYF,TGTGCCAGCGCGCGGCACCTTGATATTTACGAGCAGTACTTC
TRBJ2-1,TRBV9,13,-,-,CASSVGQGNEQFF,TGTGCCAGCAGCGTAGGGCAGGGGAATGAGCAGTTCTTC
TRBJ2-5,TRBV6-5,15,-,-,CASSYSLAGQETQYF,TGTGCCAGCAGTTACTCGCTTGCCGGGCAAGAGACCCAGTACTTC
TRBJ2-6,TRBV9,19,-,-,CASSVSPQKRGSGANVLTF,TGTGCCAGCAGCGTAAGTCCCCAAAAACGGGGATCTGGGGCCAACGTCCTGACTTTC
TRBJ1-5,TRBV10-3,15,TRBD1,-,CAISGQGRSDQPQHF,TGTGCCATCAGCGGACAGGGGCGAAGTGATCAGCCCCAGCATTTT
TRBJ2-6,TRBV9,16,-,few,CASSVGPLSGANVLTF,TGTGCCAGCAGCGTAGGTCCCCTCTCTGGGGCCAACGTCCTGACTTTC
TRBJ2-3,TRBV7-6,19,TRBD2,-,CASSLRASGGALDTDTQYF,TGTGCCAGCAGCTTAAGAGCTAGCGGGGGGGCCTTGGACACAGATACGCAGTATTTT
TRBJ1-1,TRBV11-2,13,-,once,CASSLQRGTEAFF,TGTGCCAGCTCCTTACAGAGGGGGACTGAAGCTTTCTTT
TRBJ1-6,TRBV27,15,-,-,CASSFQGSYNSPLHF,TGTGCCAGCAGTTTCCAGGGCTCCTATAATTCACCCCTCCACTTT
TRBJ2-1,TRBV2,16,TRBD2,-,CASSRFGGGAYNEQFF,TGTGCCAGCAGTCGCTTCGGGGGGGGTGCCTACAATGAGCAGTTCTTC